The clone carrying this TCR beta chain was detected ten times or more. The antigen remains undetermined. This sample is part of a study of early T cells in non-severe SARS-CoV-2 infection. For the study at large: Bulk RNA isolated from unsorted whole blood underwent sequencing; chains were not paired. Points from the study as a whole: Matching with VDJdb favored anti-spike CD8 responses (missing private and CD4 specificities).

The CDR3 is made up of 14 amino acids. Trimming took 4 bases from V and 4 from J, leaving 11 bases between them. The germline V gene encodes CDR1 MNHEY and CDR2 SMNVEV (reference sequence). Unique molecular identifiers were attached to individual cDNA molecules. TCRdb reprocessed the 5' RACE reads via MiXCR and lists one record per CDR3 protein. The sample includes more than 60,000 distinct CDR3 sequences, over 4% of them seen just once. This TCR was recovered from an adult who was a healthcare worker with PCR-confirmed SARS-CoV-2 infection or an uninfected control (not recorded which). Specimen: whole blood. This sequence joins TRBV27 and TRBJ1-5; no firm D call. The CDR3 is CASSSPSKNQPQHF. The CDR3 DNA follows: TGTGCCAGCAGTTCACCCTCGAAGAATCAGCCCCAGCATTTT.